This T cell receptor beta chain was sequenced during a study of radiation and T cells in renal cell carcinoma. Sample time point: blood 2 weeks post-SBRT. Indicated treatment: 15 Gy SBRT to primary tumor, nephrectomy 4 weeks later. Clones were sequenced by immunoSEQ multiplex PCR, and TCRdb holds only the in-frame ones, with some missing. The repertoire holds tens of thousands of clones, with just over 85% as singletons. The CDR3 contains 18 residues. In germline, CDR1 is SGHTA, CDR2 FQGNSA. The V and J ends lost 1 base and 1 base respectively, with 19 bases between them. The chain recombines TRBV7-2 with TRBJ1-1; perhaps TRBD1 as D (5 bases). Sequences were derived from blood, sampled from a patient whose treatment included radiotherapy and nephrectomy. The TCR sequence derives from a woman aged 45-60 years with renal cell carcinoma. The CDR3 protein is CASSLVFRGAHQNTEAFF. CDR3 DNA sequence: TGTGCCAGCAGCTTAGTATTTAGGGGTGCCCACCAGAACACTGAAGCTTTCTTT.